Shown below are 32 T cell receptor beta chains from a single sample sequenced in a study of human T cells and chemical hapten exposure. This sample's time point: patch test 1, 2 weeks after DPC sensitization. Treatment indicated: therapeutic diphenylcyclopropenone sensitization with weekly scalp DPC. One entry per CDR3 protein results from TCRdb running MiXCR on the RACE reads. Of just under 350,000 distinct CDR3 sequences listed, roughly 6.9% are singletons. Specimen: whole blood, collected in connection with sensitization to the hapten diphenylcyclopropenone (DPC). All receptors come from a woman aged 18-35 years with alopecia areata. Some clones in this sample may be carry-over from other donors' samples.

This clonotype was seen repeatedly, ten times or more. The chain combines TRBV7-6 with TRBJ2-5; D ambiguous. The V end lost 7 bases, the J end lost 1 base, and 25 bases lay between the germline ends. The CDR3 is made up of 18 amino acids. The germline V gene has CDR1 SGHVS and CDR2 FNYEAQ. DNA of the CDR3: TGTGCCAGCACCACCTCGGTATCGCCTCGAACCAGCCAAGAGACCCAGTACTTC. This sequence encodes CASTTSVSPRTSQETQYF. The full variable domain, in which reference TRBV7-6 and TRBJ2-5 provide the parts outside the CDR3, is GAGVSQSPRYKVTKRGQDVALRCDPISGHVSLYWYRQALGQGPEFLTYFNYEAQQDKSGLPNDRFSAERPEGSISTLTIQRTEQRDSAMYRCASTTSVSPRTSQETQYFGPGTRLLVL.

The chain uses TRBV6-6 and TRBJ1-5; D is unresolved. V was clipped by 5 bases and J by 0 bases, with 8 bases between them. Germline values: CDR1 MNHNY, CDR2 SVGAGI (reference sequence). This CDR3 is built from 14 residues. The CDR3 nucleotides are TGTGCCAGCAGTCCGGGAACTAGCAATCAGCCCCAGCATTTT. Protein sequence: CASSPGTSNQPQHF.

Regarding this clonotype: A much more abundant neighbour one base away suggests this may be a read error. This rearrangement joins TRBV9 to TRBJ2-2; D is undetermined. There are 12 residues in the CDR3. V gave up 2 bases and J gave up 3 bases, with 2 bases separating them. The V gene's germline CDR1 is SGDLS and CDR2 YYNGEE. The CDR3 sequence is CASSVYTGELFF. For the CDR3, the DNA is TGTGCCAGCAGCGTCTACACCGGGGAGCTGTTTTTT.

V and J are TRBV7-3 and TRBJ1-3, with 7 bases fitting TRBD1. V shed 4 bases, J shed 3 bases, and the junction held 9 bases outside the gene matches. The CDR3 has 16 residues. The germline V gene encodes CDR1 SGHTA and CDR2 FQGTGA. The CDR3 region is CASSYAPRGNGNTIYF. The CDR3 DNA reads TGTGCCAGCAGCTACGCCCCCAGGGGGAATGGAAACACCATATATTTT.

V and J are TRBV7-9 and TRBJ1-2; D might be TRBD1 (6 bases). The germline V and J ends were trimmed by 2 bases and 2 bases, with 12 bases remaining between them. The CDR3 loop spans 15 amino acids. Germline CDR1 and CDR2: SEHNR and FQNEAQ (reference sequence). CDR3 sequence reads: CASSLLPGENYGYTF. CDR3 nucleotides: TGTGCCAGCAGCTTATTACCAGGGGAGAACTATGGCTACACCTTC.

This chain uses TRBV6-6 with TRBJ1-5; D is unclear. CDR1 is MNHNY and CDR2 is SVGAGI in the germline V gene (reference sequence). V was shortened by 0 bases and J by 6 bases, with 6 bases between the two germline ends. The CDR3 is made up of 13 amino acids. The CDR3 sequence is CASSYSEGQPQHF. CDR3 nucleotides: TGTGCCAGCAGTTACTCAGAGGGTCAGCCCCAGCATTTT.

The chain uses TRBV7-8 and TRBJ1-1; D remains unclear. The germline V gene has CDR1 SGHVS and CDR2 FQNEAQ. The CDR3 covers 15 residues. V was pared by 5 bases and J by 1 base, with 14 bases between. CDR3 protein: CASSVLVGWNTEAFF. The CDR3 DNA sequence: TGTGCCAGCAGCGTGCTGGTGGGCTGGAACACTGAAGCTTTCTTT.

The chain links TRBV4-2 to TRBJ1-6; weak D call: TRBD1 (6 bases). The CDR3 spans 16 residues. Between the trimmed V and J ends, which lost 0 bases and 7 bases, there was a span of 13 bases. CDR1 is LGHNA, CDR2 YNFKEQ, per germline. DNA for the CDR3: TGTGCCAGCAGCCAAGAGAAGGGGGGGATGAATTCACCCCTCCACTTT. Its translation: CASSQEKGGMNSPLHF.

This clonotype was seen only a few times. This chain uses TRBV2 with TRBJ1-2, with TRBD1 as a possible D gene (5 bases). CDR1 is SNHLY and CDR2 is FYNNEI in the germline V gene. V dropped 5 bases and J dropped 8 bases, with 9 bases sitting between them. This CDR3 is 11 amino acids long. The CDR3 DNA follows: TGTGCCAGCAGTATCCGGGACGGCTACACCTTC. Its protein product is CASSIRDGYTF.

V is TRBV18 and J is TRBJ1-5; no definite D call. Trimming cost V 6 bases and J 5 bases, with 11 bases left between them. Germline V gene data show CDR1 as KGHSH and CDR2 as LQKENI. The CDR3 is 13 amino acids. The CDR3 DNA reads as TGTGCCAGCTCCCGGGAGAACGATCAGCCCCAGCATTTT. Amino acid sequence: CASSRENDQPQHF.

The V and J genes are TRBV7-9 and TRBJ1-1; 7 bases match TRBD1. This CDR3 region has 16 residues. Germline CDR1 and CDR2: SEHNR and FQNEAQ (reference sequence). Trimming removed 7 bases from V and 1 base from J; junction bases left unmatched: 12. The CDR3 protein is CASNPTPGTENTEAFF. DNA of the CDR3: TGTGCCAGCAATCCCACTCCCGGGACAGAGAACACTGAAGCTTTCTTT. Supplemented by reference TRBV7-9 and TRBJ1-1, the full variable domain reads DTGVSQNPRHKITKRGQNVTFRCDPISEHNRLYWYRQTLGQGPEFLTYFQNEAQLEKSRLLSDRFSAERPKGSFSTLEIQRTEQGDSAMYLCASNPTPGTENTEAFFGQGTRLTVV.

The V call is TRBV7-2, the J call TRBJ1-3; D unclear. The germline gives CDR1 SGHTA, CDR2 FQGNSA. Trimming shortened V by 1 base and J by 0 bases, and 7 bases separated the two germline ends. This CDR3 has 15 residues. The CDR3 coding sequence is TGTGCCAGCAGCTTAGGACCGGCCTCTGGAAACACCATATATTTT. This codes for CASSLGPASGNTIYF.

The V gene is TRBV27, the J gene TRBJ2-3; weak D call: TRBD2 (7 bases). Trimming shortened V by 6 bases and J by 1 base, and 14 bases separated the two germline ends. The germline V gene encodes CDR1 MNHEY and CDR2 SMNVEV (reference sequence). The CDR3 runs to 15 residues. CDR3 sequence: CASRIRGGRTDTQYF. Written as DNA, the CDR3 is TGTGCCAGCAGGATTAGGGGGGGTCGCACAGATACGCAGTATTTT.

V usage is TRBV7-2 and J usage is TRBJ1-5; 8 nucleotides match TRBD1. The J segment lost 4 bases and the V segment lost 5 bases, leaving 10 bases of the junction unmatched. Germline CDR1 SGHTA, CDR2 FQGNSA. This CDR3 has 16 residues. In nucleotides, the CDR3 is TGTGCCAGCAGCCGGGGGAGGGGACAGGCAAATCAGCCCCAGCATTTT. Translation gives CASSRGRGQANQPQHF.

The table lists this clonotype with many counts. In nucleotides, the CDR3 is TGTGCCAGCAGCCAAGGGGTTTTGTGGGCTCCTACCGCTAACTATGGCTACACCTTC. Encoded protein: CASSQGVLWAPTANYGYTF. The chain recombines TRBV14 with TRBJ1-2; no definite D call. The CDR3 length is 19 residues. Germline lookup yields CDR1 SGHDN and CDR2 FVKESK. Trimming shortened V by 1 base and J by 0 bases, and 21 bases separated the two germline ends.

This clonotype has a count of ten or more. CDR3 DNA sequence: TGTGCCAGCAGCGACGGGACTAGCGGGACTAGCACAGATACGCAGTATTTT. The encoded protein is CASSDGTSGTSTDTQYF. The chain employs TRBV2 and TRBJ2-3, with TRBD2 matching 13 bases. CDR3 size: 17 residues. CDR1 SNHLY and CDR2 FYNNEI come from the germline V gene. Trimming cost V 6 bases and J 0 bases; bases outside gene matches: 6.

V gene TRBV28 combines with J gene TRBJ1-6; a weak D match, TRBD1 (5 bases). The V gene's germline CDR1 is MDHEN and CDR2 SYDVKM. Trimming shortened V by 6 bases and J by 6 bases, and 15 bases separated the two germline ends. The CDR3 contains 15 residues. This CDR3 is CASSLWPGGNSPLHF. The CDR3 nucleotides read TGTGCCAGCAGCCTCTGGCCTGGGGGTAATTCACCCCTCCACTTT.

The sample holds many counts of this clonotype. The J gene is TRBJ1-1, the V gene TRBV20-1, with TRBD1 identical over 7 bases. The germline CDR1 and CDR2 sequences are DFQATT and SNEGSKA (reference sequence). This CDR3 is 13 amino acids long. V shed 6 bases, J shed 0 bases, and the junction held 4 bases outside the gene matches. For the CDR3, the DNA is TGCAGTGCACGACAGGGCATGAACACTGAAGCTTTCTTT. This sequence encodes CSARQGMNTEAFF.

The chain is built from TRBV28 and TRBJ2-5; 9 bases agree with TRBD1. The CDR3 spans 14 residues. V dropped 7 bases and J dropped 4; count of bases not matched to a gene: 7. Germline V gives CDR1 MDHEN, CDR2 SYDVKM. Here the CDR3 DNA reads TGTGCCAGCACCTCGGACAGGGGAGGAGAGACCCAGTACTTC. The encoded protein is CASTSDRGGETQYF.

This clonotype was counted a few times. The CDR3 is CASSEVVGAGQPQHF. CDR3 DNA sequence: TGTGCCAGCAGTGAAGTAGTGGGCGCCGGTCAGCCCCAGCATTTT. The chain is built from TRBV6-1 and TRBJ1-5; D gene uncertain. V lost 1 base to trimming and J lost 6 bases, with 13 bases between them. The CDR3 is made up of 15 amino acids. Germline-derived CDR1 and CDR2 are MNHNS and SASEGT.

The count of this clonotype is one. Possible read error: a much larger clone is one base away. This rearrangement joins TRBV11-1 to TRBJ2-1; D may be TRBD2 (5 bases). The CDR3 is 18 amino acids. Per the germline V gene, CDR1 is SGHAT and CDR2 is FQDESV (reference sequence). V shed 2 bases and J shed 11 bases, with 28 bases lying between them. In DNA form, the CDR3 reads TGTGCCAGCAGCTTAACCTCGAGTTCTGAGTGGGCCGGGGTTCAGCAGTTCTTC. Protein: CASSLTSSSEWAGVQQFF. Based on the CDR3 plus reference TRBV11-1 and TRBJ2-1, the full variable domain is EAEVAQSPRYKITEKSQAVAFWCDPISGHATLYWYRQILGQGPELLVQFQDESVVDDSQLPKDRFSAERLKGVDSTLKIQPAELGDSAMYLCASSLTSSSEWAGVQQFFGPGTRLTVL.

The table lists this clonotype with a few counts. This chain uses TRBV5-1 with TRBJ2-3, with D possibly matching TRBD2 (6 bases). This CDR3 has 16 amino acids. Trimming took 3 bases from V and 1 from J, leaving 15 bases between them. The germline CDR1 and CDR2 sequences are SGHRS and YFSETQ. The CDR3 spells CASSSRVRGGTDTQYF. The CDR3 nucleotides are TGCGCCAGCAGCTCAAGGGTGCGGGGCGGCACAGATACGCAGTATTTT.

This clonotype showed up just a few times. The chain couples TRBV5-1 to TRBJ2-2; TRBD1 is a possible D gene (6 bases). The V end lost 4 bases, the J end lost 4 bases, and 14 bases lay between the germline ends. Germline V gene lookup returns CDR1 SGHRS and CDR2 YFSETQ. The CDR3 totals 15 residues. CDR3 in amino acids: CASSETGIITGELFF. The CDR3 region has the DNA TGCGCCAGCAGCGAGACAGGCATCATCACCGGGGAGCTGTTTTTT.

The chain is built from TRBV2 and TRBJ1-5; TRBD1 matches at 8 bases. J was trimmed by 6 bases and V by 6 bases; bases with no gene match: 7. Germline V gene data show CDR1 as SNHLY and CDR2 as FYNNEI. CDR3 size: 14 residues. The CDR3 DNA reads as TGTGCCAGCAGAGGACAGGGAATTTTTCAGCCCCAGCATTTT. This encodes CASRGQGIFQPQHF.

This clonotype was found a few times. The chain has TRBV9 and TRBJ1-2; D uncertain. There are 14 residues in the CDR3. The V gene lost 4 bases and the J gene lost 2 bases, with 12 bases spanning the gap. Germline values: CDR1 SGDLS, CDR2 YYNGEE. The CDR3 nucleotides are TGTGCCAGCAGCTTCAGACAAGGGAACTATGGCTACACCTTC. As protein: CASSFRQGNYGYTF.

The sample holds a few counts of this clonotype. CDR3 region: CSVGNRDTEAFF. The CDR3 nucleotides read TGCAGCGTTGGCAACAGGGACACTGAAGCTTTCTTT. The chain carries TRBV29-1 and TRBJ1-1, with D possibly matching TRBD1 (6 bases). V was clipped by 4 bases and J by 3 bases, with 9 bases between them. The germline V gene encodes CDR1 SQVTM and CDR2 ANQGSEA. CDR3 size: 12 residues.

J is TRBJ2-7 and V is TRBV5-1; 9 bases are a match to TRBD1. After removal of 4 bases from V and 6 bases from J, the junction contained 5 bases not matched to a gene. This CDR3 region has 13 residues. The germline V gene has CDR1 SGHRS and CDR2 YFSETQ. For the CDR3, the DNA is TGCGCCAGCAGCCTACGACAGGGGGGCGAGCAGTACTTC. Translation gives CASSLRQGGEQYF. Using reference TRBV5-1 and TRBJ2-7 for the parts outside the CDR3, the full variable domain is KAGVTQTPRYLIKTRGQQVTLSCSPISGHRSVSWYQQTPGQGLQFLFEYFSETQRNKGNFPGRFSGRQFSNSRSEMNVSTLELGDSALYLCASSLRQGGEQYFGPGTRLTVT.

This clonotype was picked up many times. The genes are TRBV5-1 and TRBJ2-5, with D uncertain. CDR1 SGHRS and CDR2 YFSETQ come from the germline V gene. CDR3 length equals 12 residues. V was clipped by 3 bases and J by 0 bases, with 3 bases between them. As DNA, the CDR3 is TGCGCCAGCAGCTCCCACCAAGAGACCCAGTACTTC. Translation: CASSSHQETQYF. The variable domain in full, with the rest retrieved from reference TRBV5-1 and TRBJ2-5, is KAGVTQTPRYLIKTRGQQVTLSCSPISGHRSVSWYQQTPGQGLQFLFEYFSETQRNKGNFPGRFSGRQFSNSRSEMNVSTLELGDSALYLCASSSHQETQYFGPGTRLLVL.

V and J are TRBV4-2 and TRBJ2-7; 7 positions match TRBD1. Looked up from germline, CDR1 is LGHNA and CDR2 is YNFKEQ. This CDR3 has 17 residues. After removal of 0 bases from V and 3 bases from J, the junction contained 11 bases not matched to a gene. CDR3 sequence (DNA): TGTGCCAGCAGCCAAGATCCGTCACAGGGGACATTCTACGAGCAGTACTTC. It codes for CASSQDPSQGTFYEQYF.

This sequence joins TRBV20-1 and TRBJ2-3, with D possibly being TRBD1 (5 bases). In germline, CDR1 is DFQATT, CDR2 SNEGSKA (reference sequence). The CDR3 extends over 13 amino acids. V dropped 5 bases and J dropped 1 base, with 10 bases sitting between them. The CDR3 DNA reads as TGCAGTGCTGAGACAGATCGCACAGATACGCAGTATTTT. This encodes CSAETDRTDTQYF.

This chain joins TRBV5-5 and TRBJ1-1; 9 bases agree with TRBD1. V lost 2 bases to trimming and J lost 1 base; unmatched junction nucleotides: 9. Germline V CDR1 and CDR2: SGHKS, YYEKEE (reference sequence). The CDR3 is 17 amino acids. The CDR3: CASSFERTGVANTEAFF. The CDR3 DNA reads as TGTGCCAGCAGCTTCGAAAGGACAGGGGTTGCGAACACTGAAGCTTTCTTT.

This clonotype was seen many times. V usage is TRBV2 and J usage is TRBJ2-1; 14 positions agree with TRBD2. The V segment lost 7 bases and the J segment 2 bases; nucleotides outside the gene matches: 10. From germline, CDR1 is SNHLY and CDR2 FYNNEI. CDR3 length: 18 residues. The CDR3 reads CASTRALTSGGAYNEQFF. The CDR3 DNA sequence: TGTGCCAGCACCCGAGCCCTGACTAGCGGGGGGGCCTACAATGAGCAGTTCTTC.